This T cell receptor beta chain comes out of a study of shared clonotypes between healthy human individuals. Study as a whole: Each donor's CD8 memory used one plate, CD8 naive two, each CD4 subset three.

As regards this clone: The antigen is unknown.

CD45RO-negative cells were positively selected for CCR7, leaving out terminally differentiated effector memory CD45RA+ cells. Germline V gives CDR1 SGHAT, CDR2 FQNNGV. The CDR3 is 17 amino acids. The ends lost 6 bases at V and 2 bases at J; junction bases unmatched: 15. Study-level results: Between a few donors, naive CD4 clonotypes were shared at a level of around 5.2%.

The authors distributed each subset's genomic DNA evenly over several immunoSEQ plates. In the original workflow: Filtering was not the same, since immunoSEQ gave junction-only sequences without quality scores. The data were produced by immunoSEQ multiplex PCR, yet TCRdb's version contains in-frame clones alone and is incomplete. That table furnishes V, J and clone size, whereas the DNA furnished D and trimming. The sample lists about 580,000 clones; roughly 98% were seen once. The rearrangement joins TRBV11-2 to TRBJ2-5; 7 bases fit TRBD2. The sequence was collected from a man between 25 and 39 years old in good health. Sequenced: naive CD8+ T cells sorted from blood. CDR3 region: CASSTPGGSGSQETQYF. As DNA, the CDR3 is TGTGCCAGCAGTACCCCGGGGGGTAGCGGGTCTCAAGAGACCCAGTACTTC.